This T cell receptor beta chain emerged from a study of radiotherapy plus CTLA-4 blockade in lung cancer. At the level of the study: Objective responses emerged in 15% to 20% of patients, and 31% attained disease control.

Chemo-refractory metastatic non-small-cell lung cancer patients were treated with focal radiation plus CTLA-4 blockade with ipilimumab. Sequencing was performed with immunoSEQ multiplex PCR; in TCRdb, only in-frame clones are kept and a portion is missing. The sample shows about 78,000 clones, roughly 86% of them seen only once. As for this clone: Its antigen remains unknown.

Broader study findings: Best predicting response, reportedly, were early blood T cell clone dynamics, with interferon-beta. The study found tumor-derived TCR clones expanded in blood after radiotherapy plus ipilimumab.

Trimming cost V 1 base and J 6 bases, with 12 bases left between them. Germline CDR1 reads MGHRA; CDR2 reads YSYEKL. The CDR3 consists of 14 residues. The origin of this receptor is a human donor with non-small cell lung cancer who had stable disease on radiotherapy plus ipilimumab. The source material was peripheral blood, sampled from a patient treated with radiotherapy plus ipilimumab. The chain combines TRBV4-1 with TRBJ1-1; D is ambiguous. In DNA, the CDR3 is TGCGCCAGCAGCCAAGGCCCTAGCAGACCTGAAGCTTTCTTT. It is translated as CASSQGPSRPEAFF.